Sequencing of this TCR beta chain was carried out in a study of CXCR3-negative and CXCR3-positive naive CD8 T cells. As regards this clonotype: What it recognizes is unknown.

cDNA libraries for TRB were generated by 5' RACE incorporating UMI labels. TCRdb reprocessed the 5' RACE reads, with one entry per CDR3 protein and no DNA. This table holds some 130,000 distinct CDR3 sequences. Study-level results: CXCR3-positive naive cells carried more hydrophobic TRB CDR3s than CXCR3-negative naive cells did.

This receptor was obtained from a human donor in good health. Some clones in this sample may be carry-over from other donors' samples. Sequenced input: naive CXCR3+ CD8+ T cells from blood. Subset of the sample: CD45RO-CCR7+CD27+CD95- naive CD8+ T cells expressing CXCR3 (TNR3+).

The chain's CDR3 is CASSLAMVSTDTQYF. J is TRBJ2-3 and V is TRBV7-9. This CDR3 comprises 15 residues. Per germline, CDR1 SEHNR and CDR2 FQNEAQ (reference sequence).